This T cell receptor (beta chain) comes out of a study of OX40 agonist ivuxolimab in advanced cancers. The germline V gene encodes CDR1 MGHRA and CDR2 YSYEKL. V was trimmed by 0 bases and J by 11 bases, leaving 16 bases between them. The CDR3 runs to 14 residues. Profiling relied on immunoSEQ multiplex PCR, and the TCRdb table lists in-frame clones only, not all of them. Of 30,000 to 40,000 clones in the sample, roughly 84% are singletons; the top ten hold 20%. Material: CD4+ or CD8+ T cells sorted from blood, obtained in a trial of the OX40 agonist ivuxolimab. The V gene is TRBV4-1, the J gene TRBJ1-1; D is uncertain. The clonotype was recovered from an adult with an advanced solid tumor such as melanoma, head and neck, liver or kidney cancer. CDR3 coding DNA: TGCGCCAGCAGCCAAGATACGACACGTCGGCGGGCTTTCTTT. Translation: CASSQDTTRRRAFF.